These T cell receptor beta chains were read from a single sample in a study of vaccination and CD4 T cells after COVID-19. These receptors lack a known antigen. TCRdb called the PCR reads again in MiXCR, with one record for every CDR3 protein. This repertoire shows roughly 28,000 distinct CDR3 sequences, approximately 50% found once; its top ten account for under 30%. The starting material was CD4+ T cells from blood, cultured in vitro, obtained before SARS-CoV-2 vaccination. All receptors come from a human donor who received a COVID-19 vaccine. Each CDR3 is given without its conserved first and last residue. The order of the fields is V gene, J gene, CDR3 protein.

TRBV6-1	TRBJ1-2	ASSEDPRFIHGYT
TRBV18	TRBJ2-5	ASSPPGQGETQY
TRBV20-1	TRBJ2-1	SARDKKRGAYNEQF
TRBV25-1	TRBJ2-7	ASSDDNRGPTYEQY
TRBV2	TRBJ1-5	ASSPDRGDQPQH
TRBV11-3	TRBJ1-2	ASSPTGTGDGYT
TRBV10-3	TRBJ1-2	AISEIRVSYT
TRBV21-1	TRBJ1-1	ASSNRQGRGENTEAF
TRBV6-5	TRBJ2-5	ASSYASGEIKETQY
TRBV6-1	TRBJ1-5	ASRDRGLRQPQH
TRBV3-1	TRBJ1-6	ASSQGGGTYNSPLH
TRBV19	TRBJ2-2	ASSMGAPNTGELF
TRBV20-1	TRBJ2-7	SGQGTSEQY
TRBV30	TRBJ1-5	AWSVPAGGGQPQH
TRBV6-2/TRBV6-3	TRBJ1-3	ASSPGGRGNTIY
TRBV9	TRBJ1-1	ASSVVSGGWTEAF
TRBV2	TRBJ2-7	ASIMTASYEQY
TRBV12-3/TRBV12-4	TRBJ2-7	ASSLRDSSEQY
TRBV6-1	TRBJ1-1	ASTPAGARNTEAF
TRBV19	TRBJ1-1	ASSLPQGAEAF
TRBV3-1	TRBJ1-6	ASSLNRGGNSPLH
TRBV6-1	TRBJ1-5	ASSSGFATLSAGKPQH
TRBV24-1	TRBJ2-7	ATSDPGTGSYEQY
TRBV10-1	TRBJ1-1	ASSKDNENTEAF
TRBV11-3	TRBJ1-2	ASSSRTYYGYT
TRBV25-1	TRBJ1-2	ASNRGRDYGYT
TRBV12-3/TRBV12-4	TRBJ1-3	ASSRQGISGNTIY
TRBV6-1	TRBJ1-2	ASSRGTVGGYT
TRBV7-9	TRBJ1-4	ASSRQGGKLF
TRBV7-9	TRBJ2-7	ASSLEADRGEQY
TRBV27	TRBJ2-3	ASTETGTSGAATDTQY
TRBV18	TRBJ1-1	ASSPLVGLNTEAF
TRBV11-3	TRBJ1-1	ASSARQGRWTEAF
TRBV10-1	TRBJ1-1	ASSGGPGTSDGEAF
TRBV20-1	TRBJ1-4	SARPGQTNEKLF
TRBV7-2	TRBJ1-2	ASSLGQNNYGYT
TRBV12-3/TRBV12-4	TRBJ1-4	ASSPDRGSTNEKLF
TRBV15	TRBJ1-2	ATSRSTGLSFYGYT
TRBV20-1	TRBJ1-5	SASPRGANQPQH
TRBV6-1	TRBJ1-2	ASRESGTDGYT
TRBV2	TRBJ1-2	ASSENPFITNYGYT
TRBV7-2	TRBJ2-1	ASSKTRGRYNEQF
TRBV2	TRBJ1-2	ASSEVTGGYGYT
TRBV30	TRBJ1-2	AWSVQSGGRGGYT
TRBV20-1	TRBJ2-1	SAPTSGAYNEQF
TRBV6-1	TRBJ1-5	ASFRHCAPAEISNQPQH
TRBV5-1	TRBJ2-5	ASSLAGMEETQY
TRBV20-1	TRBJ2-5	SAGRETQY
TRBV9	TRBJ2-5	ASSVELGPGETQC
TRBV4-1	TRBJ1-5	ASSQDPSRQTYQPQH
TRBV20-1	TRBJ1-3	SARVDGGNTIY
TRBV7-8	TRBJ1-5	ASSLDTGDGVQPQH
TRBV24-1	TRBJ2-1	ATNAAGMNEQF
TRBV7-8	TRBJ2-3	ASSPREGESDTQY
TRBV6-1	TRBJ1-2	ASSADSLVVDT
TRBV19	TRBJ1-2	ASSILRDSPNYGYT
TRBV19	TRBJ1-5	ASSSDRGLRQPQH
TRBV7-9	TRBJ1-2	ASSLASGPISGYT
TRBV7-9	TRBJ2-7	ASSLGQGSSYEQY